The clone carrying this T cell receptor beta chain is a singleton in its sample. This record belongs to a study of blood T cell repertoires in COVID-19. Looking at the study overall: Donors in the United States, Italy and Spain gave samples during acute or convalescent COVID-19. T cells, B-cell-depleted T cells, or PBMCs supplied cDNA or gDNA.

Original processing notes: Cell counts per sample came from amplifying reference gene primers. Profiled with immunoSEQ multiplex PCR; TCRdb holds only in-frame clones, not every one. The V and J calls and clone size are taken from that table; D and trimming were inferred from the DNA. The top ten clones hold less than 2.5% of a sample with around 320,000 clones, roughly nine tenths of them seen once. The receptor was isolated from a man younger than 35 with active or convalescent COVID-19. The source material was peripheral blood.

CDR3 region: CASSEFPGSYGYTF. The CDR3 nucleotides read TGTGCCAGCAGTGAATTCCCGGGATCCTATGGCTACACCTTC. The gene calls are TRBV6-1 and TRBJ1-2; the D is unclear. V shed 2 bases and J shed 4 bases, with 11 bases lying between them. In germline, CDR1 is MNHNS, CDR2 SASEGT. The CDR3 totals 14 residues.